This paragraph covers one T cell receptor (beta chain) sequence. The antigen is not known. Mouse names are used for the genes. The read stops 1 residue short of the end of the CDR3; the missing end is completed from the germline J gene. The CDR3 runs to 14 residues. Trimming took off 1 base at V and 1 base at J, with 7 bases between the two ends. Germline V gives CDR1 SNHLY, CDR2 FYNGKV (reference sequence). The data stem from a study of tissue T cells after allogeneic stem cell transplantation. Overall study findings and caveats: Anatomically similar tissues had similar TCR repertoires within each patient. Shared clones across patients were few; motif clustering revealed tissue-specific shared signatures.

CDR3 sequences, V/J genes, frequencies and template counts came from survey-depth TCRbeta sequencing. Generated by immunoSEQ multiplex PCR, the TCRdb table keeps only in-frame clones and is missing some. Altogether roughly 50,000 clones are present, around 67% being singletons, with the ten largest covering approximately 0.72%. This receptor was taken from a pool of C57BL/6 mice in good health. The sample comprised sorted cells pooled from one or two spleens. V is TRBV3 and J is TRBJ1-1; perhaps TRBD1 as D (6 bases). The CDR3 protein is CASSLEQGNTEVFF. CDR3 DNA (partial): TGTGCCAGCAGCTTAGAACAGGGAAACACAGAAGTCTTC.